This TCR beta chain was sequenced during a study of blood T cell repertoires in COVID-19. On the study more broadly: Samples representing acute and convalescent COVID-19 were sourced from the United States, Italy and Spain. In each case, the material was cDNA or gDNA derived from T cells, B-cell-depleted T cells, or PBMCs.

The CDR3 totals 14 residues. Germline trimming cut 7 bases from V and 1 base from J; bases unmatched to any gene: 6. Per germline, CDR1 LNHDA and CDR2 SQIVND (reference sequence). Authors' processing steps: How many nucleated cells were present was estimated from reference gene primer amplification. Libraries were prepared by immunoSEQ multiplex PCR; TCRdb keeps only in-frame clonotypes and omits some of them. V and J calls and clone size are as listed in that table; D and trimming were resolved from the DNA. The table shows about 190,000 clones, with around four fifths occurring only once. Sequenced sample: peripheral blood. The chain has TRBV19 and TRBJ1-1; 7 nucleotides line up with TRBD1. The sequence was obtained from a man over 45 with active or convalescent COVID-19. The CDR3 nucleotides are TGTGCCAGTAATGACCGGGACAGGAACACTGAAGCTTTCTTT. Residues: CASNDRDRNTEAFF.